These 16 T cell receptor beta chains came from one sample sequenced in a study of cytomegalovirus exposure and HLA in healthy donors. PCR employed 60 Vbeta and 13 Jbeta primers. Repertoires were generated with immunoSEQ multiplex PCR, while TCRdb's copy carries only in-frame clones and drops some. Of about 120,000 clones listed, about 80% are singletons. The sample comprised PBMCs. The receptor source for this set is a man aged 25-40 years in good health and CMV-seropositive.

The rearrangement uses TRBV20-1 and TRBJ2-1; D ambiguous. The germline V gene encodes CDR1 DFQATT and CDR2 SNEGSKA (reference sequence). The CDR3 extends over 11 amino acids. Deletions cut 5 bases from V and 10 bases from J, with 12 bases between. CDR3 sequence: CSAYTPWEQFF. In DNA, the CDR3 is TGCAGTGCTTACACCCCCTGGGAGCAGTTCTTC.

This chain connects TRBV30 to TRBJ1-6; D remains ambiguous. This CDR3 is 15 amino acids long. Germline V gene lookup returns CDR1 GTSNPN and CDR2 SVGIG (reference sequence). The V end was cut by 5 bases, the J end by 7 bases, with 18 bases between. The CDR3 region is CAWGRDHGENSPLHF. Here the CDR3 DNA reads TGTGCCTGGGGCCGGGATCACGGGGAGAATTCACCCCTCCACTTT.

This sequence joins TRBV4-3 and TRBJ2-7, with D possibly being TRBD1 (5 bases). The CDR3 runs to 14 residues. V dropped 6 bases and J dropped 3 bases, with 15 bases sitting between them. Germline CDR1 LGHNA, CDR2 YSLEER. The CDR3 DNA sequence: TGCGCCAGCAGACCAGGACAACCTTACTACGAGCAGTACTTC. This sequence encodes CASRPGQPYYEQYF.

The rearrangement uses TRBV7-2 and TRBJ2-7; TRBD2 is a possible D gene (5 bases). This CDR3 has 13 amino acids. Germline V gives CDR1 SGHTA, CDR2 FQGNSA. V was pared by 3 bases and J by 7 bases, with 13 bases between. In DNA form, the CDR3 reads TGTGCCAGCAGCTTCCGGAGCCCGGGGGAGCAGTACTTC. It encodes CASSFRSPGEQYF. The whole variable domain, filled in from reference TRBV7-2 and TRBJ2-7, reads GAGVSQSPSNKVTEKGKDVELRCDPISGHTALYWYRQSLGQGLEFLIYFQGNSAPDKSGLPSDRFSAERTGGSVSTLTIQRTQQEDSAVYLCASSFRSPGEQYFGPGTRLTVT.

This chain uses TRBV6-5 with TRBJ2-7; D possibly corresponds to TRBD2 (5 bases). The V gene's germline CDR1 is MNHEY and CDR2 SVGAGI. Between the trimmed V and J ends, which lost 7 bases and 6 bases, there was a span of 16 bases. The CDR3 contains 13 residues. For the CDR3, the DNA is TGTGCCAGCAAGGCGGGTCCGTTTTCCGAGCAGTACTTC. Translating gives CASKAGPFSEQYF.

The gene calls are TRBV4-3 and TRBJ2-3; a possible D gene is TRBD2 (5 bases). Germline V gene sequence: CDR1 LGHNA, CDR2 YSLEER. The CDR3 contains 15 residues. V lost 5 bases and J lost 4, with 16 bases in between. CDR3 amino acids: CASSYSATGADTQYF. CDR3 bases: TGCGCCAGCAGCTATAGCGCAACTGGGGCAGATACGCAGTATTTT.

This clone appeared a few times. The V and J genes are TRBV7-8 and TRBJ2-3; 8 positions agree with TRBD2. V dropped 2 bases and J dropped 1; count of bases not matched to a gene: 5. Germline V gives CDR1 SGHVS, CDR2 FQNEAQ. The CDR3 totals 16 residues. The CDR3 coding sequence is TGTGCCAGCAGCTTATTCGGGAGGGTGGGCACAGATACGCAGTATTTT. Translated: CASSLFGRVGTDTQYF.

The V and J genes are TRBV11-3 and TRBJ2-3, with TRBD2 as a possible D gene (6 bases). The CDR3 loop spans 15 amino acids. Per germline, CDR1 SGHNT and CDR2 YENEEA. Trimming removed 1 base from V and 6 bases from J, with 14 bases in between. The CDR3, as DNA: TGTGCCAGCAGCTTAGGGGGAGGCCAACAGGATACGCAGTATTTT. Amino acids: CASSLGGGQQDTQYF.

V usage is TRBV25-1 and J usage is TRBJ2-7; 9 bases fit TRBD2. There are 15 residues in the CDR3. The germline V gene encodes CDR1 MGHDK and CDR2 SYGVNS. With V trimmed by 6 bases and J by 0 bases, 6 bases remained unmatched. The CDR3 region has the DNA TGTGCCAGCAGACAAAAGACTAGCGGCTCCTACGAGCAGTACTTC. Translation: CASRQKTSGSYEQYF.

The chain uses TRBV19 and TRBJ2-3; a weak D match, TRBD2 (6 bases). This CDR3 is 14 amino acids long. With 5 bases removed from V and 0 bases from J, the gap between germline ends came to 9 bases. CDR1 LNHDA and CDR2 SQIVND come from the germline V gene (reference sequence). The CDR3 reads CASSLASSTDTQYF. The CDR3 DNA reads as TGTGCCAGTAGTCTAGCGTCTAGCACAGATACGCAGTATTTT. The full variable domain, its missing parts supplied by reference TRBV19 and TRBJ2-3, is DGGITQSPKYLFRKEGQNVTLSCEQNLNHDAMYWYRQDPGQGLRLIYYSQIVNDFQKGDIAEGYSVSREKKESFPLTVTSAQKNPTAFYLCASSLASSTDTQYFGPGTRLTVL.

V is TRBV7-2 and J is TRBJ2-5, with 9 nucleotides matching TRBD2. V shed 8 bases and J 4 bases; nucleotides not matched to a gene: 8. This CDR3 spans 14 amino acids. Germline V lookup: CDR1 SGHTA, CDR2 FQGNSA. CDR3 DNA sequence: TGTGCCAGCGGGCCTAGCGGGAACATAGAGACCCAGTACTTC. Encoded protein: CASGPSGNIETQYF.

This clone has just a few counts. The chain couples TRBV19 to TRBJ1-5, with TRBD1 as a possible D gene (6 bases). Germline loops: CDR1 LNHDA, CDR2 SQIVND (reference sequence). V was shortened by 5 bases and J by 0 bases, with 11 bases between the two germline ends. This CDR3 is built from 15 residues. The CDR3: CASSGRTDSNQPQHF. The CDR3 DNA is TGTGCCAGTAGTGGAAGGACAGATAGCAATCAGCCCCAGCATTTT.

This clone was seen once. The CDR3 DNA sequence: TGTGCCAGCAGCCGGGCCGATGGGTTAGACTCCTACAATGAGCAGTTCTTC. As protein: CASSRADGLDSYNEQFF. The gene calls are TRBV4-2 and TRBJ2-1, with D uncertain. The CDR3 covers 17 residues. CDR1 and CDR2 (germline): LGHNA, YNFKEQ. The V and J ends lost 4 bases and 0 bases respectively, with 16 bases between them.

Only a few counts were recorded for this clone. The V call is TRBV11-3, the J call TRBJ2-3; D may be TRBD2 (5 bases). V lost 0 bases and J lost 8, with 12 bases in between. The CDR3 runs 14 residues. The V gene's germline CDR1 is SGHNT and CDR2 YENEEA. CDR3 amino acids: CASSLDGLSSTQYF. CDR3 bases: TGTGCCAGCAGCTTAGATGGACTTTCAAGTACGCAGTATTTT.

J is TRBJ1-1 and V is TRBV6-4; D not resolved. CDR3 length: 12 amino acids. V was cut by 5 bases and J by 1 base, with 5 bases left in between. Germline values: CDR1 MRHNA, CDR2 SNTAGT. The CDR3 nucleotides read TGTGCCAGCAGTAACAGGAACACTGAAGCTTTCTTT. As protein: CASSNRNTEAFF.

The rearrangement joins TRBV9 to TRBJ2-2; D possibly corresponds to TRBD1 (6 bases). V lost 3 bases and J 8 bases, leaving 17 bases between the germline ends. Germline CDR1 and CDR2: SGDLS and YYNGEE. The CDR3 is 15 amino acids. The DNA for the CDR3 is TGTGCCAGCAGCGCCTGGGACATTTCGGGGGGGGAGCTGTTTTTT. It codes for CASSAWDISGGELFF.